A single T cell receptor beta chain is shown here with its context. The CDR3 sequence is 14 residues long. Germline CDR1 SEHNR, CDR2 FQNEAQ (reference sequence). With V trimmed by 4 bases and J by 3 bases, 6 bases remained unmatched. Measured with immunoSEQ multiplex PCR; TCRdb has only the in-frame clones, and not every one. The sample carries under 50,000 clones, 87% recorded once. This entry belongs to a study of blood T cell repertoires in COVID-19. Background on the study: Specimens from acute and convalescent COVID-19 originated in the United States, Italy and Spain.

Seattle researchers signed up patients amid active infection and tracked them longitudinally. Source material: peripheral blood. This receptor was taken from a man aged 60 to 75 with COVID-19, enrolled during active disease. This chain links TRBV7-9 with TRBJ2-7; 7 nucleotides line up with TRBD2. CDR3 amino acids: CASSSSGNNYEQYF. For the CDR3, the DNA is TGTGCCAGCAGCTCGAGCGGGAATAACTACGAGCAGTACTTC.